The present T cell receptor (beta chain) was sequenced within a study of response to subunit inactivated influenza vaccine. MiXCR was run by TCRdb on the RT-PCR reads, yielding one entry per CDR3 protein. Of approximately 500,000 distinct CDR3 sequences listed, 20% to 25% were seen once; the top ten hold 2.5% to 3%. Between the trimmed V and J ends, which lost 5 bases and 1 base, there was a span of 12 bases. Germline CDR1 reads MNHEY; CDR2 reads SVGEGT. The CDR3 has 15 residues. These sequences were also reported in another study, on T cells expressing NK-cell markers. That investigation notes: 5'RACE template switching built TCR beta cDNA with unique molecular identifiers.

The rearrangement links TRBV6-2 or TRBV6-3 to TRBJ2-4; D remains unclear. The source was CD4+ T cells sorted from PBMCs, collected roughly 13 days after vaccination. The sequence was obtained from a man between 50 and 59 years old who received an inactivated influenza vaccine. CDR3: CASSIIGLAKNIQYF. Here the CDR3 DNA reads TGTGCCAGCAGTATCATTGGGCTCGCCAAAAACATTCAGTACTTC.